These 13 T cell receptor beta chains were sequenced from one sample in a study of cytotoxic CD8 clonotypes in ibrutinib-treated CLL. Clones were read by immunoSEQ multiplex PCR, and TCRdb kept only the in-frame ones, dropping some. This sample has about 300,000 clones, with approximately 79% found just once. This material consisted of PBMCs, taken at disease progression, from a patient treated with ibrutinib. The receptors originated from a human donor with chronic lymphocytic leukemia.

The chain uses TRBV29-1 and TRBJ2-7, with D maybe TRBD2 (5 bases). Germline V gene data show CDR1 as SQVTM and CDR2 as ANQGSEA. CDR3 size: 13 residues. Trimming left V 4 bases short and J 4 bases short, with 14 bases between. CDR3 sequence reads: CSVVGGRTYEQYF. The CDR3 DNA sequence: TGCAGCGTTGTAGGAGGTCGTACTTACGAGCAGTACTTC.

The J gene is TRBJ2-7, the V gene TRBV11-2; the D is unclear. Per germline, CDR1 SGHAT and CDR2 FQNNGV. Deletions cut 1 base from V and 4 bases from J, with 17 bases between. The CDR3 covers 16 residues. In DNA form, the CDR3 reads TGTGCCAGCAGCTTAGTAAGGGTCCCGAGGCCGTACGAGCAGTACTTC. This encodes CASSLVRVPRPYEQYF.

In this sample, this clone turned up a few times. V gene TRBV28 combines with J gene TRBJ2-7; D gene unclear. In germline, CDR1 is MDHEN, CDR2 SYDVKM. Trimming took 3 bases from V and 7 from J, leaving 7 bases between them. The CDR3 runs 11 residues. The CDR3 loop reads CASSFLGEQYF. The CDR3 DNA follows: TGTGCCAGCAGTTTCTTGGGTGAGCAGTACTTC.

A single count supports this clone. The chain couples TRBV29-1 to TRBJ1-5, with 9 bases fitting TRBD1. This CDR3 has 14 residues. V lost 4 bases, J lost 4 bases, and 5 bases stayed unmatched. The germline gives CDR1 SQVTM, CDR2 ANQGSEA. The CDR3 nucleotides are TGCAGCGTTGGCTGGGACAGGGAGAATCAGCCCCAGCATTTT. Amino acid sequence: CSVGWDRENQPQHF.

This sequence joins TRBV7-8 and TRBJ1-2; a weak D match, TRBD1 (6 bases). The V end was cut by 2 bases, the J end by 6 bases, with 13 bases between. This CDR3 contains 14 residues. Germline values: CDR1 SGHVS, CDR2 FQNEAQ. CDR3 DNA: TGTGCCAGCAGCTTAAACGGGGGGCGGGATGGCTACACCTTC. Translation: CASSLNGGRDGYTF. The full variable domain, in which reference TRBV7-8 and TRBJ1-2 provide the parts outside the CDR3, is GAGVSQSPRYKVAKRGQDVALRCDPISGHVSLFWYQQALGQGPEFLTYFQNEAQLDKSGLPSDRFFAERPEGSVSTLKIQRTQQEDSAVYLCASSLNGGRDGYTFGSGTRLTVV.

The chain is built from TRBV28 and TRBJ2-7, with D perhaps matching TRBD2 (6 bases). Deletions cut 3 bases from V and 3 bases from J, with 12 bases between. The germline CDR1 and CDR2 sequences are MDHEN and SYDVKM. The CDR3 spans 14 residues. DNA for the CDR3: TGTGCCAGCAGTTTTGGGGGGTGGAACTACGAGCAGTACTTC. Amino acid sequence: CASSFGGWNYEQYF.

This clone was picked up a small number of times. CDR3 protein: CASSPLQESYGYTF. CDR3 DNA sequence: TGTGCCAGCTCACCACTGCAGGAATCGTATGGCTACACCTTC. The chain joins TRBV18 to TRBJ1-2; D unclear. The germline CDR1 and CDR2 sequences are KGHSH and LQKENI. The CDR3 extends over 14 amino acids. V lost 1 base and J lost 5, with 11 bases in between.

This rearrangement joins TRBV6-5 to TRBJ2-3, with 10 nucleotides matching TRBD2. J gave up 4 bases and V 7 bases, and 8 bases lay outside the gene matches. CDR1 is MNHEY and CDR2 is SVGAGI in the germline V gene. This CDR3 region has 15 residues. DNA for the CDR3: TGTGCCAGCAAGCGGCTAGCGGGAGCGGCAGATACGCAGTATTTT. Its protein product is CASKRLAGAADTQYF.

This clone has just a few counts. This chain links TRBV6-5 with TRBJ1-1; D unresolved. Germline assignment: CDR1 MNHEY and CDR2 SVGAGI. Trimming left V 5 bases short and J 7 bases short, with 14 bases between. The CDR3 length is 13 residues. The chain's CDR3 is CASSLLWNGEAFF. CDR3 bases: TGTGCCAGCAGTCTTCTTTGGAACGGTGAAGCTTTCTTT.

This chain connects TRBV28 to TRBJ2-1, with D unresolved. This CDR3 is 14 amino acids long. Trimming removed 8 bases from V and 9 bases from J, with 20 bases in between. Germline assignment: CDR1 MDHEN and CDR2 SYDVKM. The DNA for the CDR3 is TGTGCCAGCGATGGGATAGCCGGCCTTGGTGAGCAGTTCTTC. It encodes CASDGIAGLGEQFF.

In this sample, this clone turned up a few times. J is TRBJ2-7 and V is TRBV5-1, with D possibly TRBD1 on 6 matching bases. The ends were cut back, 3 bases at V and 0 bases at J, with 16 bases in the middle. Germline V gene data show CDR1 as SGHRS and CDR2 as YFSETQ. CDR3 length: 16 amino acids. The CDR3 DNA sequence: TGCGCCAGCAGCTGGACGCAGGGGACATCCTCCTACGAGCAGTACTTC. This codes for CASSWTQGTSSYEQYF.

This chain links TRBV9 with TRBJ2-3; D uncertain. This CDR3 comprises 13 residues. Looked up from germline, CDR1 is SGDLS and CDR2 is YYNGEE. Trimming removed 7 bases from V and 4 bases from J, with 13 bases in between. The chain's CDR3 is CASSLRPSDTQYF. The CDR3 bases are TGTGCCAGCTCCCTCAGGCCGTCAGATACGCAGTATTTT.

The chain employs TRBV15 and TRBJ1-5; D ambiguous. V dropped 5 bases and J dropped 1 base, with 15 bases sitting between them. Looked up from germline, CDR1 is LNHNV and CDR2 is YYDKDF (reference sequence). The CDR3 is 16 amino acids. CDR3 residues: CATSAPWPGSNQPQHF. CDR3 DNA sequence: TGTGCCACCAGCGCCCCCTGGCCGGGAAGCAATCAGCCCCAGCATTTT.